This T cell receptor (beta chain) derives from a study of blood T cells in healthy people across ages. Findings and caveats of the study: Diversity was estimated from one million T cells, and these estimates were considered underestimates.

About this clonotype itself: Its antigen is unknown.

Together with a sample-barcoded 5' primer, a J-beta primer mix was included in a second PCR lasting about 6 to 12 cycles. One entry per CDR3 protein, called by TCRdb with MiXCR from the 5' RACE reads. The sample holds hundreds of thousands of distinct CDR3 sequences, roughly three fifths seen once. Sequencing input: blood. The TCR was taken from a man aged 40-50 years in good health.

Here the CDR3 reads CASSQRGYGAFF. The CDR3 nucleotides are TGTGCCAGCAGCCAGAGAGGTTACGGGGCTTTCTTT. The chain employs TRBV28 and TRBJ1-1; D gene uncertain. Trimming shortened V by 6 bases and J by 11 bases, and 16 bases separated the two germline ends. CDR3 size: 12 residues. The germline CDR1 and CDR2 sequences are MDHEN and SYDVKM. The variable domain in full, with the rest retrieved from reference TRBV28 and TRBJ1-1, is DVKVTQSSRYLVKRTGEKVFLECVQDMDHENMFWYRQDPGLGLRLIYFSYDVKMKEKGDIPEGYSVSREKKERFSLILESASTNQTSMYLCASSQRGYGAFFGQGTRLTVV.